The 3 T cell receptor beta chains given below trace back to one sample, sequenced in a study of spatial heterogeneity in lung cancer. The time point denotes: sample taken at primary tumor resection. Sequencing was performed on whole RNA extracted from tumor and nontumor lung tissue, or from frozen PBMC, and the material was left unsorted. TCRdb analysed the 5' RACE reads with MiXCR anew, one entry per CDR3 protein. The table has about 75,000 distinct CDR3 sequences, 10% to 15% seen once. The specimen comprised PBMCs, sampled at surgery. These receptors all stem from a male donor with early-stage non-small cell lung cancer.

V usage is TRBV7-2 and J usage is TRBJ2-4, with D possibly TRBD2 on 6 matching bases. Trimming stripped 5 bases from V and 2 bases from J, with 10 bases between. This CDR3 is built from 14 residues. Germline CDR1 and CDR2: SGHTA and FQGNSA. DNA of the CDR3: TGTGCCAGCAGCCCGGGGGTTTCCAAAAACATTCAGTACTTC. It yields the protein CASSPGVSKNIQYF.

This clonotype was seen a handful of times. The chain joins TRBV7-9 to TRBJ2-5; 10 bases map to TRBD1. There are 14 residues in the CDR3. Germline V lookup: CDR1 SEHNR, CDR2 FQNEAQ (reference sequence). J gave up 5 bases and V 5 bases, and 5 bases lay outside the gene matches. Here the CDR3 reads CASSLDRGHETQYF. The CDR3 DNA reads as TGTGCCAGCAGCCTCGACAGGGGGCATGAGACCCAGTACTTC. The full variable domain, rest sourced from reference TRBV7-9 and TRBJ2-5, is DTGVSQNPRHKITKRGQNVTFRCDPISEHNRLYWYRQTLGQGPEFLTYFQNEAQLEKSRLLSDRFSAERPKGSFSTLEIQRTEQGDSAMYLCASSLDRGHETQYFGPGTRLLVL.

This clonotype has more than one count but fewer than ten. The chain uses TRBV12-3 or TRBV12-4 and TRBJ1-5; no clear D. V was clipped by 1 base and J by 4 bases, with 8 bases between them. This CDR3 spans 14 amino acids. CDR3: CASSLVAGNQPQHF. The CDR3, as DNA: TGTGCCAGCAGTTTAGTGGCAGGAAATCAGCCCCAGCATTTT.